The next 15 T cell receptor beta chains were all read from a single sample in a study of blood T cell repertoires in COVID-19. Only in-frame clones appear in the TCRdb table, and some are missing; sequencing was by immunoSEQ multiplex PCR. The sample yields approximately 280,000 clones, around 84% seen once. Sequencing input: PBMCs or T cells enriched from blood (not recorded which). The receptors here all came from a man in his forties who had been exposed to COVID-19.

The chain uses TRBV5-1 and TRBJ1-1; 9 positions agree with TRBD1. CDR1 is SGHRS, CDR2 YFSETQ, per germline. The CDR3 extends over 14 amino acids. V shed 4 bases, J shed 3 bases, and the junction held 4 bases outside the gene matches. This CDR3 is CASSGTGIYTEAFF. The CDR3 DNA reads TGCGCCAGCAGCGGGACAGGGATATACACTGAAGCTTTCTTT.

This clone was observed a few times. This chain uses TRBV2 with TRBJ2-7; TRBD2 agrees at 7 bases. After removal of 7 bases from V and 7 bases from J, the junction contained 13 bases not matched to a gene. This CDR3 contains 14 residues. Germline values: CDR1 SNHLY, CDR2 FYNNEI. Here the CDR3 DNA reads TGTGCCAGCATATATCAGCGGGACGCGGGGGAGCAGTACTTC. Translation gives CASIYQRDAGEQYF.

The V gene is TRBV18, the J gene TRBJ1-5; a possible D gene is TRBD1 (5 bases). The CDR3 totals 18 residues. Trimming removed 6 bases at V and 3 bases at J, with 24 bases between. Germline V gene lookup returns CDR1 KGHSH and CDR2 LQKENI. CDR3 DNA sequence: TGTGCCAGCTCCCCCCCCCTCCGACAGTGGCCGTACAATCAGCCCCAGCATTTT. Its translation is CASSPPLRQWPYNQPQHF.

The chain uses TRBV11-2 and TRBJ1-4; weak D call: TRBD1 (6 bases). Germline assignment: CDR1 SGHAT and CDR2 FQNNGV. The CDR3 contains 14 residues. With 6 bases removed from V and 3 bases from J, the gap between germline ends came to 11 bases. CDR3 coding DNA: TGTGCCAGCAGGCCGGGACATCCTAATGAAAAACTGTTTTTT. It encodes CASRPGHPNEKLFF.

The chain has TRBV5-4 and TRBJ2-5; TRBD1 agrees at 10 bases. V was pared by 4 bases and J by 5 bases, with 5 bases of the junction left unmatched. Germline V gene lookup returns CDR1 SGHNT and CDR2 YYREEE (reference sequence). This CDR3 region has 14 residues. Written as DNA, the CDR3 is TGTGCCAGCAGCGAAAGGACAGGGGGGGAGACCCAGTACTTC. Protein sequence: CASSERTGGETQYF.

This sequence joins TRBV19 and TRBJ2-3; no clear D. Germline assignment: CDR1 LNHDA and CDR2 SQIVND (reference sequence). Deletions cut 6 bases from V and 0 bases from J, with 7 bases between. The CDR3 has 13 amino acids. The CDR3, as DNA: TGTGCCAGTAGCTGGGCAAGCACAGATACGCAGTATTTT. It encodes CASSWASTDTQYF.

The chain links TRBV29-1 to TRBJ2-5, with 7 bases lining up with TRBD1. The length of the CDR3 is 15 residues. After removal of 7 bases from V and 2 bases from J, the junction contained 13 bases not matched to a gene. In germline, CDR1 is SQVTM, CDR2 ANQGSEA. The DNA for the CDR3 is TGCAGCGGTACCAGTTGGGACAGCACACAAGAGACCCAGTACTTC. It codes for CSGTSWDSTQETQYF.

This clone turned up a few times. V usage is TRBV19 and J usage is TRBJ2-1; 8 bases are a match to TRBD2. Germline loops: CDR1 LNHDA, CDR2 SQIVND (reference sequence). V lost 4 bases, J lost 5 bases, and 7 bases stayed unmatched. This CDR3 comprises 15 residues. CDR3 sequence reads: CASSTISGMDNEQFF. In DNA, the CDR3 is TGTGCCAGTAGTACAATTAGCGGGATGGACAATGAGCAGTTCTTC.

The chain is built from TRBV5-4 and TRBJ1-2, with 7 bases identical to TRBD1. Germline CDR1 and CDR2: SGHNT and YYREEE (reference sequence). V lost 6 bases to trimming and J lost 8 bases; unmatched junction nucleotides: 19. The CDR3 is 16 residues long. For the CDR3, the DNA is TGTGCCAGCAACTCCCCGCCCCCCACAGGGGTAGACGGCTACACCTTC. Its protein is CASNSPPPTGVDGYTF.

This chain connects TRBV2 to TRBJ2-1; 9 nucleotides align to TRBD2. V trimming: 8 bases; J trimming: 4 bases; junction bases outside the gene matches: 21. In germline, CDR1 is SNHLY, CDR2 FYNNEI. CDR3 length: 19 residues. CDR3 sequence (DNA): TGTGCCAGCGAGGGCCCCGAGCGGGAGGTTCTTTTAGCTTACAATGAGCAGTTCTTC. Amino acids: CASEGPEREVLLAYNEQFF.

A single count supports this clone. CDR3 DNA: TGTGCCACCCCCGCTACGGCGGACTATGAGCAGTACTTC. It is translated as CATPATADYEQYF. This chain links TRBV5-8 with TRBJ2-7; D possibly corresponds to TRBD2 (6 bases). The CDR3 runs to 13 residues. Germline-derived CDR1 and CDR2 are SGHTS and YDEGEE. V was cut by 9 bases and J by 7 bases, with 20 bases left in between. Filled out from reference TRBV5-8 and TRBJ2-7, the complete variable domain reads EAGVTQSPTHLIKTRGQQATLRCSPISGHTSVYWYQQALGLGLQFLLWYDEGEERNRGNFPPRFSGRQFPNYSSELNVNALELEDSALYLCATPATADYEQYFGPGTRLTVT.

This clone was seen a single time. The V gene is TRBV6-5, the J gene TRBJ2-1; weak D call: TRBD2 (6 bases). Germline lookup yields CDR1 MNHEY and CDR2 SVGAGI. The CDR3 consists of 14 residues. V lost 9 bases, J lost 4 bases, and 16 bases lay in between. In nucleotides, the CDR3 is TGTGCCAGAGCCCCTAGCGAGAAGTACAATGAGCAGTTCTTC. This sequence encodes CARAPSEKYNEQFF.

The chain has TRBV6-5 and TRBJ1-2; a weak D match, TRBD1 (5 bases). Trimming shortened V by 0 bases and J by 7 bases, and 9 bases separated the two germline ends. CDR1 and CDR2 from the germline V gene are MNHEY and SVGAGI. The CDR3 extends over 13 amino acids. CDR3 region: CASSYSGRGGYTF. In nucleotides, the CDR3 is TGTGCCAGCAGTTACTCGGGGCGGGGTGGCTACACCTTC.

The chain uses TRBV7-8 and TRBJ1-1; D possibly corresponds to TRBD1 (5 bases). Trimming took off 5 bases at V and 0 bases at J, with 13 bases between the two ends. Looked up from germline, CDR1 is SGHVS and CDR2 is FQNEAQ. The CDR3 spans 15 residues. The CDR3 region has the DNA TGTGCCAGCAGCATAGGGGCAGAATTGAACACTGAAGCTTTCTTT. The encoded protein is CASSIGAELNTEAFF.

The V and J genes are TRBV7-9 and TRBJ1-3; a possible D gene is TRBD1 (5 bases). Per the germline V gene, CDR1 is SEHNR and CDR2 is FQNEAQ (reference sequence). Trimming removed 5 bases from V and 6 bases from J, with 14 bases in between. There are 14 residues in the CDR3. The CDR3 DNA follows: TGTGCCAGCAGCGAACCAACAGGCGCAAACACCATATATTTT. Protein sequence: CASSEPTGANTIYF.